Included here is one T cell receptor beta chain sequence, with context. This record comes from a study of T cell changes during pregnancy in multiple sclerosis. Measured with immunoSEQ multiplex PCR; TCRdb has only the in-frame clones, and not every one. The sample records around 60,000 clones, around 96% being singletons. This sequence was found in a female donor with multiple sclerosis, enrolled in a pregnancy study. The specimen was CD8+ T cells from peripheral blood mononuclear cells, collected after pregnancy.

This CDR3 reads CASSLSGETYNEQFF. The CDR3 nucleotides read TGTGCCAGCAGCTTAAGCGGGGAGACCTACAATGAGCAGTTCTTC. The chain carries TRBV7-9 and TRBJ2-1; TRBD2 matches 7 bases. Germline V gives CDR1 SEHNR, CDR2 FQNEAQ (reference sequence). V lost 2 bases, J lost 2 bases, and 3 bases stayed unmatched. The CDR3 is made up of 15 amino acids.